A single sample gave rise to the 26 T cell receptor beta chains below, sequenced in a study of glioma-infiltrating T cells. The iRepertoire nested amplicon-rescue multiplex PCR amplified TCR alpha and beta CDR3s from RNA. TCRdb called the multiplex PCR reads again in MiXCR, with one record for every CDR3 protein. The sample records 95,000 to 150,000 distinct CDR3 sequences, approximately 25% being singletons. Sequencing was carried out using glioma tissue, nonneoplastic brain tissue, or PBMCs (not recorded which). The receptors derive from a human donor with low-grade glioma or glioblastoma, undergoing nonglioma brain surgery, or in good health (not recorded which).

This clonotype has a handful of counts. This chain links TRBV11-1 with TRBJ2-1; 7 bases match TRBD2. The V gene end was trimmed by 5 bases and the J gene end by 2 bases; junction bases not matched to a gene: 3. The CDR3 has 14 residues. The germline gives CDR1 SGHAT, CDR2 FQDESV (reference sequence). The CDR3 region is CASSPSGTYNEQFF. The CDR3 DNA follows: TGTGCCAGCAGCCCTAGCGGTACCTACAATGAGCAGTTCTTC.

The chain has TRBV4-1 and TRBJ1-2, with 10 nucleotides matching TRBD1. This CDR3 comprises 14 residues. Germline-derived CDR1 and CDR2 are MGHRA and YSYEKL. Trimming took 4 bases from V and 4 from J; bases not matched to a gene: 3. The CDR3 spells CASSPGTGAYGYTF. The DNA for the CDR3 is TGCGCCAGCAGCCCCGGGACAGGGGCCTATGGCTACACCTTC.

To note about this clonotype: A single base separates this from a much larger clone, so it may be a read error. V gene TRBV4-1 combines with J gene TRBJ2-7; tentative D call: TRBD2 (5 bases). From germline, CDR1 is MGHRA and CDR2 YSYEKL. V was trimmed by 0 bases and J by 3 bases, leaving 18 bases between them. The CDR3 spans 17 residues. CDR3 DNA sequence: TGCGCCAGCAGCCAAGACGACTCTAGAGGGAGCTGCTACGAGCAGTACTTC. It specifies CASSQDDSRGSCYEQYF.

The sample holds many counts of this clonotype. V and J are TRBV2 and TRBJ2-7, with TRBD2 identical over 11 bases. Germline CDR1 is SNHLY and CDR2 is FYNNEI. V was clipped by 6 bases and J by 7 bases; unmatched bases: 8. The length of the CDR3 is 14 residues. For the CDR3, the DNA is TGTGCCAGCAGGGTAGCGGGAGGGCCGGGGGAGCAGTACTTC. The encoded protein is CASRVAGGPGEQYF.

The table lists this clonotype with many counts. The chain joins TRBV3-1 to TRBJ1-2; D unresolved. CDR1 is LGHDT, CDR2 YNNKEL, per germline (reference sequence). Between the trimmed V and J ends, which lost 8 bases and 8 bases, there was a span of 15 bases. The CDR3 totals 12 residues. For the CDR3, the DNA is TGTGCCAGCTCCACGTCCGCCAGCGGCTACACCTTC. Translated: CASSTSASGYTF.

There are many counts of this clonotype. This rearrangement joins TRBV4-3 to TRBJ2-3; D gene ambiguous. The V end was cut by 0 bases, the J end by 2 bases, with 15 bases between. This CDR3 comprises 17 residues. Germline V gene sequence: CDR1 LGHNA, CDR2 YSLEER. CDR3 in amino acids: CASSQEPLAVNTDTQYF. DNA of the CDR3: TGCGCCAGCAGCCAAGAGCCCCTGGCAGTGAACACAGATACGCAGTATTTT.

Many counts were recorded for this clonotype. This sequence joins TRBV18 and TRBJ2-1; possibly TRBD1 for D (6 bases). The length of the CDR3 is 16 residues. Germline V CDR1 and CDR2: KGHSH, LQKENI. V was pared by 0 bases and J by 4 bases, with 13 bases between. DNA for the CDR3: TGTGCCAGCTCACCACCGTCAGGGGCGCTTTACAATGAGCAGTTCTTC. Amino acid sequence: CASSPPSGALYNEQFF.

The DNA for the CDR3 is TGTGCCAGCTCACCCGCCATTGTAGGGAACACTGAAGCTTTCTTT. Translating it yields CASSPAIVGNTEAFF. The chain joins TRBV18 to TRBJ1-1; D is unclear. The CDR3 is made up of 15 amino acids. V was trimmed by 3 bases and J by 1 base, leaving 12 bases between them. Germline V CDR1 and CDR2: KGHSH, LQKENI.

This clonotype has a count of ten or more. DNA for the CDR3: TGTGCCAGCAGTTATGACCTAAACGGGGCCCGCTACGAGCAGTACTTC. This codes for CASSYDLNGARYEQYF. The chain carries TRBV6-2 or TRBV6-3 and TRBJ2-7, with D perhaps assigned TRBD1 or TRBD2 (5 bases each). CDR1 is MNHEY, CDR2 SVGEGT, per germline. Trimming left V 3 bases short and J 3 bases short, with 18 bases between. The CDR3 covers 16 residues.

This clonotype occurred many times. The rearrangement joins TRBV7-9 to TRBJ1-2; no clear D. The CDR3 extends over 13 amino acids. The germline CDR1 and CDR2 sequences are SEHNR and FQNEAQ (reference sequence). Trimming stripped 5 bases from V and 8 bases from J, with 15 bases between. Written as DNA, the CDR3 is TGTGCCAGCAGCCGAGACCGAGAGCAAGGCTACACCTTC. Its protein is CASSRDREQGYTF.

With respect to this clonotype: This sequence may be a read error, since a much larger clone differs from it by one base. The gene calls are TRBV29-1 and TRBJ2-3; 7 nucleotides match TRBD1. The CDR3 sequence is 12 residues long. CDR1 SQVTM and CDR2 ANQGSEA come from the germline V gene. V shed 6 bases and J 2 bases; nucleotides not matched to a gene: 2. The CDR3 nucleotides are TGCAGCGTAGGACAGGCCACAGATACGCAGTATTTT. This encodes CSVGQATDTQYF.

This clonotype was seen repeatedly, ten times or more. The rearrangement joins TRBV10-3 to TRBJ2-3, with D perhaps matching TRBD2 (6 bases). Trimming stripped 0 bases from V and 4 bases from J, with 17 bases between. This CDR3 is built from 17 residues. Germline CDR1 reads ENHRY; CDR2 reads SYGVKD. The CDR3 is CAISESRIAEVPDTQYF. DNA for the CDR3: TGTGCCATCAGTGAGTCGAGGATAGCGGAAGTCCCAGATACGCAGTATTTT.

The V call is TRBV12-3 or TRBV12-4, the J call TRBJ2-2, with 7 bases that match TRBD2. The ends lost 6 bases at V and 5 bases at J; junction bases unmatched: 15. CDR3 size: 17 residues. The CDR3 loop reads CASSRSGGEGLTGELFF. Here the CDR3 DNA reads TGTGCCAGCAGCCGCTCGGGGGGAGAGGGATTGACCGGGGAGCTGTTTTTT.

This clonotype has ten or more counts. The CDR3 sequence is CASSYSSVAGEQFF. CDR3 coding DNA: TGTGCCAGCAGTTACTCTTCAGTTGCGGGTGAGCAGTTCTTC. V is TRBV6-6 and J is TRBJ2-1; tentatively, D is TRBD2 (5 bases). Trimming left V 0 bases short and J 9 bases short, with 12 bases between. The CDR3 runs 14 residues. Germline V gene data show CDR1 as MNHNY and CDR2 as SVGAGI (reference sequence).

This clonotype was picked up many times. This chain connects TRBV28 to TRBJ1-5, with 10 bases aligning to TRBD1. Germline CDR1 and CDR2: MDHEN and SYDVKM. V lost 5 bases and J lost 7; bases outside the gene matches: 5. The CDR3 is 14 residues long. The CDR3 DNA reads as TGTGCCAGCAGTGAGGGACAGGGGTACCAGCCCCAGCATTTT. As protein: CASSEGQGYQPQHF.

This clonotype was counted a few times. The CDR3 bases are TGCAGCGTCGCAGAGTCAGGCGGGACTATTTACGAGCAGTACTTC. Amino acid sequence: CSVAESGGTIYEQYF. The chain couples TRBV29-1 to TRBJ2-7, with 7 bases aligning to TRBD2. The V gene's germline CDR1 is SQVTM and CDR2 ANQGSEA. The V gene end was trimmed by 6 bases and the J gene end by 4 bases; junction bases not matched to a gene: 15. This CDR3 has 15 amino acids.

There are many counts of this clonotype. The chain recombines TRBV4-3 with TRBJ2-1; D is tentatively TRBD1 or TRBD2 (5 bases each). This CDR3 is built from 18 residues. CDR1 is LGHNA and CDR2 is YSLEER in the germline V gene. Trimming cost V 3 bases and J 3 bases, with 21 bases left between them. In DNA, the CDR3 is TGCGCCAGCAGCCAGTATGAAGGGACCGCTAGCAGCTACAATGAGCAGTTCTTC. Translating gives CASSQYEGTASSYNEQFF.

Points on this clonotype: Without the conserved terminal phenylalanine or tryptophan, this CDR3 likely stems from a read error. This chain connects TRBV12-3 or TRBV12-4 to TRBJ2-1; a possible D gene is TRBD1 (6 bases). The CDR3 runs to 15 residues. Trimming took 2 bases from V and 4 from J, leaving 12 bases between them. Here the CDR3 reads CASSLRRGQYNEQFS. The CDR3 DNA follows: TGTGCCAGCAGTTTACGGCGCGGACAGTACAATGAGCAGTTCTCC.

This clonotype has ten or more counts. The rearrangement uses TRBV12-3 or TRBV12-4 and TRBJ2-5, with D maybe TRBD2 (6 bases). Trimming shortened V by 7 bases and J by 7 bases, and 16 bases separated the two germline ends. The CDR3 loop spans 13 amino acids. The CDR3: CASTLGGGRTQYF. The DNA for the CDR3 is TGTGCCAGCACCTTGGGGGGAGGACGGACCCAGTACTTC.

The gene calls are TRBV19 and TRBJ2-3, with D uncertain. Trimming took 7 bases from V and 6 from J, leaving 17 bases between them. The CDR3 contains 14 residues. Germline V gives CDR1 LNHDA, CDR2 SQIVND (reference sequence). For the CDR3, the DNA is TGTGCCAGTAAGGTCGGGCCGGGTTCGGATACGCAGTATTTT. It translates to CASKVGPGSDTQYF. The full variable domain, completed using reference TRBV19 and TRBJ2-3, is DGGITQSPKYLFRKEGQNVTLSCEQNLNHDAMYWYRQDPGQGLRLIYYSQIVNDFQKGDIAEGYSVSREKKESFPLTVTSAQKNPTAFYLCASKVGPGSDTQYFGPGTRLTVL.

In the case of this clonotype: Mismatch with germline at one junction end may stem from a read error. CDR3 protein: CASSLWTGKTGETKYF. DNA for the CDR3: TGTGCCAGCAGCCTGTGGACAGGAAAAACTGGGGAGACCAAGTACTTC. V usage is TRBV11-2 and J usage is TRBJ2-5; 7 bases map to TRBD1. CDR3 size: 16 residues. Germline V gene data show CDR1 as SGHAT and CDR2 as FQNNGV. Full variable domain (rest looked up from reference TRBV11-2 and TRBJ2-5): EAGVAQSPRYKIIEKRQSVAFWCNPISGHATLYWYQQILGQGPKLLIQFQNNGVVDDSQLPKDRFSAERLKGVDSTLKIQPAKLEDSAVYLCASSLWTGKTGETKYFGPGTRLLVL.

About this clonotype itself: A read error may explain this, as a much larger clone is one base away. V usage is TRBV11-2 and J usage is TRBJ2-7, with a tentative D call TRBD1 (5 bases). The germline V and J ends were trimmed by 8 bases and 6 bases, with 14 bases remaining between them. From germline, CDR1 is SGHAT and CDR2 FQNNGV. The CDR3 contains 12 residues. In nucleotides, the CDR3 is TGTGCCAGCGGCAGTTTCAGGGCCGAGCAGTACTTC. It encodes CASGSFRAEQYF.

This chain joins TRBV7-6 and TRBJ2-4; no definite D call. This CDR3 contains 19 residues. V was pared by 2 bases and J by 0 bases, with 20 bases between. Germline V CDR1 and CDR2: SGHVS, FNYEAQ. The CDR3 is CASSLLTSSDPIAKNIQYF. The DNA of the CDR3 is TGTGCCAGCAGCTTATTAACTTCTTCGGACCCCATAGCCAAAAACATTCAGTACTTC.

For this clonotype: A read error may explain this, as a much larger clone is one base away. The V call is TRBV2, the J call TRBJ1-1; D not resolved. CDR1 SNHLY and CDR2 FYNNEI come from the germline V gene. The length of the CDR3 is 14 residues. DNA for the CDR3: TGTGCCAGCAGTGAAGGGCGACCGGTCACTGAAGCTTCCTTT. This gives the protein CASSEGRPVTEASF.

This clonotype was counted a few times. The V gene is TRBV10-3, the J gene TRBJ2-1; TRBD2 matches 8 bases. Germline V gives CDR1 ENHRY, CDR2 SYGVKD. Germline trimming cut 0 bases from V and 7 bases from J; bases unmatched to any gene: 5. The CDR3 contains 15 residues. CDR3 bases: TGTGCCATCAGTGAGTCCCTTAGCGGGAAAAATGAGCAGTTCTTC. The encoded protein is CAISESLSGKNEQFF.

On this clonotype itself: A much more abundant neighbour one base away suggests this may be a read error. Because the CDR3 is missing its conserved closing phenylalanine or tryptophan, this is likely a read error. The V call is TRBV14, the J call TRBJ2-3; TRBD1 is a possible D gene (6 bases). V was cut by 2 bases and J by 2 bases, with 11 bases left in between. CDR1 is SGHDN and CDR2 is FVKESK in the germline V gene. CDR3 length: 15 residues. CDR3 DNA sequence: TGTGCCAGCAGCCAAACACAGGGATTCACAGATACGCAGTATCTT. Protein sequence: CASSQTQGFTDTQYL.